This entry describes one T cell receptor (beta chain). Its antigen is not identified. These data originate in a study of cytomegalovirus exposure and HLA in healthy donors. Germline V gene lookup returns CDR1 SGHVS and CDR2 FQNEAQ. This CDR3 is built from 13 residues. Losses at the gene ends were 5 bases for V and 3 bases for J; bases not matched to a gene: 4. Study outcomes and limitations: A highly shared variant cluster was judged a likely technical artifact. Presence/absence analyses rested on an assumption that sequencing depth was roughly uniform across donors.

The PCR made use of 60 Vbeta and 13 Jbeta primers. Assay used: immunoSEQ multiplex PCR; TCRdb lists only in-frame clones, some missing. The sample's table shows 65,000 to 95,000 clones. Specimen: PBMCs. The chain recombines TRBV7-8 with TRBJ2-7, with 7 positions matching TRBD2. This sequence originates from a young man in good health and CMV-seronegative. The CDR3 region has the DNA TGTGCCAGCAGCGAGCGGGACGGCTACGAGCAGTACTTC. Its protein is CASSERDGYEQYF.